This T cell receptor beta chain was obtained from a study of blood T cell repertoires in COVID-19. V dropped 5 bases and J dropped 6 bases, with 11 bases sitting between them. Germline CDR1 reads MNHEY; CDR2 reads SMNVEV (reference sequence). This CDR3 region has 14 residues. This table comes from immunoSEQ multiplex PCR, and its TCRdb copy is limited to in-frame clones, with some not included. The sample lists approximately 210,000 clones; 80% were seen once. The source of this sequence is a man aged 25-40 years with acute COVID-19. Material: PBMCs or T cells enriched from blood (not recorded which). The chain couples TRBV27 to TRBJ1-6; D may be TRBD1 (5 bases). As DNA, the CDR3 is TGTGCCAGCAGTGGCAGGGAACGTAATTCACCCCTCCACTTT. Translation: CASSGRERNSPLHF.